This T cell receptor beta chain is drawn from a study of T cell changes during pregnancy in multiple sclerosis. Assay used: immunoSEQ multiplex PCR; TCRdb lists only in-frame clones, some missing. The sample has about 59,000 clones; roughly 92% are singletons. Germline V CDR1 and CDR2: MNHEY, SVGAGI. V lost 7 bases, J lost 4 bases, and 16 bases lay in between. This CDR3 spans 14 amino acids. This receptor was obtained from a female donor in good health, enrolled as a control in a pregnancy study. The specimen comprised peripheral blood, sampled in the third trimester of pregnancy. This chain connects TRBV6-5 to TRBJ1-1; D gene ambiguous. The DNA for the CDR3 is TGTGCCAGCACCCACGAGGGTTCTCGCACTGAAGCTTTCTTT. Amino acid sequence: CASTHEGSRTEAFF.